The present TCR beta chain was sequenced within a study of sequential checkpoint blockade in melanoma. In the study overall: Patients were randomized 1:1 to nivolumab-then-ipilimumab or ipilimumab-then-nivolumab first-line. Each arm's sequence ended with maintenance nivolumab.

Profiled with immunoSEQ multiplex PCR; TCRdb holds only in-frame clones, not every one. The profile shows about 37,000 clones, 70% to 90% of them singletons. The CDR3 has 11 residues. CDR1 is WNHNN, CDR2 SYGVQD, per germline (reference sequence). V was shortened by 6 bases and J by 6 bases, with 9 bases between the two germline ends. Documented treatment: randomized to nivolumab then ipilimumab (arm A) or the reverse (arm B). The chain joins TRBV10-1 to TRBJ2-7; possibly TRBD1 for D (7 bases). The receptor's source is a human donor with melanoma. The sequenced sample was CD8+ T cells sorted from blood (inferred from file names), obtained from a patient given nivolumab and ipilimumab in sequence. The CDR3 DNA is TGCGCCAGCAGCCAGGGGGGCGAGCAGTACTTC. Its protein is CASSQGGEQYF.